The rows below give T cell receptor beta chains drawn from one sample of a study of cytomegalovirus exposure and HLA in healthy donors. Here immunoSEQ multiplex PCR was the method, and the copy in TCRdb shows in-frame clones only, minus some. Of some 120,000 clones detected, less than 10% appear once; the ten largest clones hold around 6.1%. Sequencing input: PBMCs. The receptors stem from a woman aged 40 to 50 in good health and CMV-seropositive. Each CDR3 is given with its conserved first and last residue. The order of the fields is V gene, clone size, J gene, D gene, CDR3 protein, CDR3 DNA. The D gene is left open where the match is weak. Some rows have no size entry. The others give once, few or many, or a class for an expanded clone.

v_call: TRBV18; clone_size: NA; j_call: TRBJ2-7; d_call: NA; cdr3_aa: CASSPDSYEQYF; cdr3_nt: TGTGCCAGCTCACCGGACTCATACGAGCAGTACTTC
v_call: TRBV18; clone_size: NA; j_call: TRBJ2-3; d_call: NA; cdr3_aa: CASSPPTDRDTQYF; cdr3_nt: TGTGCCAGCTCACCACCGACCGACAGAGATACGCAGTATTTT
v_call: TRBV6-5; clone_size: few; j_call: TRBJ1-1; d_call: NA; cdr3_aa: CASFPGGRRSTEAFF; cdr3_nt: TGTGCCAGCTTCCCGGGGGGGCGGAGGAGTACTGAAGCTTTCTTT
v_call: TRBV7-9; clone_size: NA; j_call: TRBJ2-1; d_call: TRBD1; cdr3_aa: CASSLGLRTGVEQFF; cdr3_nt: TGTGCCAGCAGCCTGGGTTTGAGGACAGGGGTTGAGCAGTTCTTC
v_call: TRBV5-4; clone_size: NA; j_call: TRBJ1-1; d_call: NA; cdr3_aa: CASRGEGENTEAFF; cdr3_nt: TGTGCCAGCAGGGGCGAGGGCGAGAACACTGAAGCTTTCTTT
v_call: TRBV5-1; clone_size: NA; j_call: TRBJ1-2; d_call: NA; cdr3_aa: CASSWAQGSYGYTF; cdr3_nt: TGCGCCAGCAGCTGGGCCCAGGGAAGCTATGGCTACACCTTC
v_call: TRBV14; clone_size: few; j_call: TRBJ2-5; d_call: TRBD1; cdr3_aa: CASSQVRSRTGQQETQYF; cdr3_nt: TGTGCCAGCAGCCAAGTGCGTTCGAGGACAGGGCAACAAGAGACCCAGTACTTC
v_call: TRBV5-1; clone_size: NA; j_call: TRBJ1-4; d_call: NA; cdr3_aa: CASSPGRGLFF; cdr3_nt: TGCGCCAGCAGCCCAGGTAGGGGACTGTTTTTT
v_call: TRBV7-9; clone_size: NA; j_call: TRBJ1-3; d_call: NA; cdr3_aa: CATRGVVGNTIYF; cdr3_nt: TGTGCCACCCGGGGGGTCGTTGGAAACACCATATATTTT
v_call: TRBV23-1; clone_size: NA; j_call: TRBJ2-7; d_call: NA; cdr3_aa: CASSQSKGRTSSYEQYF; cdr3_nt: TGCGCCAGCAGTCAATCGAAGGGGAGGACAAGCTCCTACGAGCAGTACTTC
v_call: TRBV7-9; clone_size: few; j_call: TRBJ1-1; d_call: NA; cdr3_aa: CASSLGSTGEAFF; cdr3_nt: TGTGCCAGCAGCTTAGGCTCGACAGGTGAAGCTTTCTTT
v_call: TRBV5-1; clone_size: few; j_call: TRBJ1-2; d_call: NA; cdr3_aa: CASSLDFGLYGYTF; cdr3_nt: TGCGCCAGCAGCTTGGATTTCGGTCTCTATGGCTACACCTTC